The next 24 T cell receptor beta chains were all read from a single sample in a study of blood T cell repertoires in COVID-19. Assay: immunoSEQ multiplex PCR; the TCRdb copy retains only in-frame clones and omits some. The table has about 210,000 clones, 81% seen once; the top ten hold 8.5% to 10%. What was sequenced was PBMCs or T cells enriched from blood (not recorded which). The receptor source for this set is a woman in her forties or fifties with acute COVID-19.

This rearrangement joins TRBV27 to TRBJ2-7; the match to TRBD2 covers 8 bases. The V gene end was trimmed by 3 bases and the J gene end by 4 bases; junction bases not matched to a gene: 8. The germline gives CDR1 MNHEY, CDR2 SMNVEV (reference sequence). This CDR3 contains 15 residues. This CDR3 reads CASSFPPAGVYEQYF. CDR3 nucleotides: TGTGCCAGCAGTTTCCCACCAGCGGGGGTATACGAGCAGTACTTC.

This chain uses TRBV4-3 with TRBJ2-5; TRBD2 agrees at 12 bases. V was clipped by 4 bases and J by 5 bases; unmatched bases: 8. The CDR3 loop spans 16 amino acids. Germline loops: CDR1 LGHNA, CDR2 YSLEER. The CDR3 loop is CASSLQGTSGFETQYF. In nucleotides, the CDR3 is TGCGCCAGCAGCCTCCAAGGGACTAGCGGGTTCGAGACCCAGTACTTC.

CDR3 region: CASSPRDRAEAFF. The CDR3 DNA is TGTGCCAGCAGCCCCAGAGACAGGGCTGAAGCTTTCTTT. This chain connects TRBV7-3 to TRBJ1-1; 7 bases are a match to TRBD1. The trim removed 5 bases at V and 6 bases at J, leaving 6 bases unmatched. This CDR3 has 13 amino acids. CDR1 SGHTA and CDR2 FQGTGA come from the germline V gene.

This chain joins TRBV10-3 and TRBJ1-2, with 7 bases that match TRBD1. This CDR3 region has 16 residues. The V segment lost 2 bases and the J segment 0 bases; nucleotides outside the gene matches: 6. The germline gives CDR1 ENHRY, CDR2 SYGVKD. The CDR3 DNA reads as TGTGCCATCAGTGAGGGGCGACAGGGAGCTAACTATGGCTACACCTTC. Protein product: CAISEGRQGANYGYTF.

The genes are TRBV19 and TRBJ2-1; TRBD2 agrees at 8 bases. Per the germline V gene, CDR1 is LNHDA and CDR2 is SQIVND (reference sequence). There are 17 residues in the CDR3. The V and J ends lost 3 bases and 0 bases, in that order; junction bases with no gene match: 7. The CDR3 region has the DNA TGTGCCAGTAGTATTGGAGTAGCGGGGAGCTCCTACAATGAGCAGTTCTTC. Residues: CASSIGVAGSSYNEQFF.

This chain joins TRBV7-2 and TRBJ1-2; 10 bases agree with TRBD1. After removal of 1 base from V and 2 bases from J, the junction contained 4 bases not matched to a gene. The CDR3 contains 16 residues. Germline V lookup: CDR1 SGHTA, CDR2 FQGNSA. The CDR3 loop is CASSLVAGQGNYGYTF. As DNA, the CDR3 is TGTGCCAGCAGCTTAGTGGCGGGACAGGGGAACTATGGCTACACCTTC.

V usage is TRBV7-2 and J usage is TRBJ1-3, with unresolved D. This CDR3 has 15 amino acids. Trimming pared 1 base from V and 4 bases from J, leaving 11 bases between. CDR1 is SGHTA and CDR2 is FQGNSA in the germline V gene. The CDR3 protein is CASSLVAGVGNTIYF. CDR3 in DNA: TGTGCCAGCAGCTTAGTGGCCGGGGTAGGAAACACCATATATTTT.

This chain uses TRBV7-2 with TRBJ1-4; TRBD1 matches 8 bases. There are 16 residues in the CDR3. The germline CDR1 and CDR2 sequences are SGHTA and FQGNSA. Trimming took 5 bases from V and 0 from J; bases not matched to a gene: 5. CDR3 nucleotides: TGTGCCAGCAGCGTACAGGGGGGAGCAACTAATGAAAAACTGTTTTTT. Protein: CASSVQGGATNEKLFF.

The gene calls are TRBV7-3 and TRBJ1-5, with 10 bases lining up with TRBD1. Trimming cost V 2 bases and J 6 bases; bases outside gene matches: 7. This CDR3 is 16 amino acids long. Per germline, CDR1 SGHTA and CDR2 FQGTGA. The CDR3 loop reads CASSLRGTGETQPQHF. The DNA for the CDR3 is TGTGCCAGCAGCTTACGGGGGACAGGGGAGACTCAGCCCCAGCATTTT.

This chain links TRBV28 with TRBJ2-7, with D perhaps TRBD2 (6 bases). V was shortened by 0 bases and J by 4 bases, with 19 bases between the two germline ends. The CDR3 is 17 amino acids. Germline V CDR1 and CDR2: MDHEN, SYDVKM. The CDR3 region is CASSLWGGGKGGYEQYF. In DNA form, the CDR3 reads TGTGCCAGCAGTTTATGGGGCGGCGGGAAAGGTGGGTACGAGCAGTACTTC.

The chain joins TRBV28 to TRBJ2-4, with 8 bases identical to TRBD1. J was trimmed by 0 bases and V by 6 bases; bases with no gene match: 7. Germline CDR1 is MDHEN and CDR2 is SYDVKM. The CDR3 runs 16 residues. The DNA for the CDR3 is TGTGCCAGCAGCTACAGGGGGTACACAGCCAAAAACATTCAGTACTTC. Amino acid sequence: CASSYRGYTAKNIQYF.

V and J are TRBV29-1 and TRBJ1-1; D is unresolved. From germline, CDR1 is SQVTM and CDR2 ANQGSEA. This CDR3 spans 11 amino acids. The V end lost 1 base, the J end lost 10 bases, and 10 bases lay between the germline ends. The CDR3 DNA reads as TGCAGCGTTGAAGGTACGGTAGCAGCTTTCTTT. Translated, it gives CSVEGTVAAFF. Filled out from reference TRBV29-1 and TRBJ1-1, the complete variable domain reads SAVISQKPSRDICQRGTSLTIQCQVDSQVTMMFWYRQQPGQSLTLIATANQGSEATYESGFVIDKFPISRPNLTFSTLTVSNMSPEDSSIYLCSVEGTVAAFFGQGTRLTVV.

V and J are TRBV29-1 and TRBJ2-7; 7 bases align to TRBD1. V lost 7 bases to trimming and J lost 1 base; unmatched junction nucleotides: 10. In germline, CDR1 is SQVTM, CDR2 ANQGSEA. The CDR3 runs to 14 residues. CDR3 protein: CSATTTGSSYEQYF. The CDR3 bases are TGCAGCGCGACAACGACAGGGAGTTCCTACGAGCAGTACTTC.

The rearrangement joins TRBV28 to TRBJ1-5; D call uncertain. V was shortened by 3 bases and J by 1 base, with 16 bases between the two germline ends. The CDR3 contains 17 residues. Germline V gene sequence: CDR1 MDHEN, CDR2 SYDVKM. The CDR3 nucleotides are TGTGCCAGCAGTTTTCTAATGTTCACCAAAAGCAATCAGCCCCAGCATTTT. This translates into CASSFLMFTKSNQPQHF.

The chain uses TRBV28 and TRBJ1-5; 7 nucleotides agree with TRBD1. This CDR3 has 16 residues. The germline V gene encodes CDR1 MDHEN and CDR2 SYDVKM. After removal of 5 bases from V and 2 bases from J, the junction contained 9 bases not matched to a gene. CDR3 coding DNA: TGTGCCAGCAGTGGAAGAGGGACAGAGCGCAATCAGCCCCAGCATTTT. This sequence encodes CASSGRGTERNQPQHF.

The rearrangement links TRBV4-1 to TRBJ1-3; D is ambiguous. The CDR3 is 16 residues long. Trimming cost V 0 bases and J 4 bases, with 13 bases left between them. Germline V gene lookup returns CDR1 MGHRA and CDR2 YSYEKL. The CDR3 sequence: CASSQDSTPGGNTIYF. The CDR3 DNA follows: TGCGCCAGCAGCCAAGATTCAACACCGGGGGGAAACACCATATATTTT.

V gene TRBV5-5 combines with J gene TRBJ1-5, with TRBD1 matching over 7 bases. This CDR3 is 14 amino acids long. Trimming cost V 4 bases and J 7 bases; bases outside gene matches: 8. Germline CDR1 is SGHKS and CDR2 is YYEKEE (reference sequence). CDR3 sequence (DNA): TGTGCCAGCAGCACAGGGGAGATAAGGCAGCCCCAGCATTTT. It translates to CASSTGEIRQPQHF.

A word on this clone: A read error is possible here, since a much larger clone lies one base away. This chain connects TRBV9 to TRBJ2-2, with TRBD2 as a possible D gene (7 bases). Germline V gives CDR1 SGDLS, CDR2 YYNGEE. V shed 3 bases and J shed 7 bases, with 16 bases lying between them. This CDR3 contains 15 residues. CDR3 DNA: TGTGCCAGCAGCGGCGCCGGGGGGCCGGGCGGGGAGCTGTTTTTT. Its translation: CASSGAGGPGGELFF.

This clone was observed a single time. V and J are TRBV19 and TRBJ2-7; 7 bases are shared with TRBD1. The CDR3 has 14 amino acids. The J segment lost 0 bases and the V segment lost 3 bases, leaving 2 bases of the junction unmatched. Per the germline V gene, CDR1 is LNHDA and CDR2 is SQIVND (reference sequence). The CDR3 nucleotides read TGTGCCAGTAGTATTAACAGGGGCTCCTACGAGCAGTACTTC. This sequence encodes CASSINRGSYEQYF.

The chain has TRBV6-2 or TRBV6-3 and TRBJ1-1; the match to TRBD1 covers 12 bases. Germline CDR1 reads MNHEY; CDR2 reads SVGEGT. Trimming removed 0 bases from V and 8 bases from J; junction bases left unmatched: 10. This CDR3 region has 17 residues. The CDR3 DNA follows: TGTGCCAGCAGTTACTCGGGACAGGGGGCCCTGGGACCCGAAGCTTTCTTT. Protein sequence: CASSYSGQGALGPEAFF.

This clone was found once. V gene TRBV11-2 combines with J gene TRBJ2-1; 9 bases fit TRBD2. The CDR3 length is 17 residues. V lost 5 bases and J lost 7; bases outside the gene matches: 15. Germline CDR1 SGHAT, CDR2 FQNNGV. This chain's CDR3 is CASSPMAVAGEVNEQFF. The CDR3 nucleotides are TGTGCCAGCAGCCCGATGGCGGTAGCGGGAGAGGTAAATGAGCAGTTCTTC.

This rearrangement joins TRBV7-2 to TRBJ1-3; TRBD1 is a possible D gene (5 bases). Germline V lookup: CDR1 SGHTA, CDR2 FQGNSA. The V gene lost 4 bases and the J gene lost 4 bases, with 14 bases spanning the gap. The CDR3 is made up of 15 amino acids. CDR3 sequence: CASSWGPDRGNTIYF. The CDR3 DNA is TGTGCCAGCAGCTGGGGCCCGGATAGGGGAAACACCATATATTTT.

The CDR3 loop reads CATSTGTGGPYEQYF. The DNA of the CDR3 is TGTGCCACCAGCACGGGGACAGGGGGCCCCTACGAGCAGTACTTC. The V gene is TRBV15, the J gene TRBJ2-7; 12 nucleotides align to TRBD1. Unmatched junction bases numbered 3, after V lost 4 bases and J lost 2 bases. Germline CDR1 reads LNHNV; CDR2 reads YYDKDF (reference sequence). CDR3 length: 15 residues.

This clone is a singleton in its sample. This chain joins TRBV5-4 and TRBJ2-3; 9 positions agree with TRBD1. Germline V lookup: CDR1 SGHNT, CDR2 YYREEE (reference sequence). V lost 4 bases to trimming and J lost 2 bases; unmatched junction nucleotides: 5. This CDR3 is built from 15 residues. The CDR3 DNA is TGTGCCAGCAGCATGGGACAGGGTCCCACAGATACGCAGTATTTT. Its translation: CASSMGQGPTDTQYF.